This TCR beta chain was sequenced in a study of identical twins. The study's findings and limits: Compared with models, monozygotic twins showed more out-of-frame TCR alpha sharing.

This clonotype was counted ten times or more. Its target is unknown. The CDR3 contains 16 residues. Germline CDR1 is SGHAT and CDR2 is FQNNGV. The junction had 5 bases not matched to a gene; V was cut back by 4 bases and J by 4 bases. Template switching created a universal primer site, and the cDNA included unique molecular identifiers. TCRdb independently ran MiXCR on the 5' RACE reads; one entry per CDR3 protein. Among under 300,000 distinct CDR3 sequences listed, around 8.8% were seen once. These sequences were also reported in another study, on yellow fever vaccine responses in identical twins.

The sequencing input was CD8+ T cells sorted from blood. The receptor was isolated from a woman aged 18-29 years in good health. The V call is TRBV11-2, the J call TRBJ2-1; 12 bases agree with TRBD2. The DNA of the CDR3 is TGTGCCAGCAGCTCCCCTAGCGGGAGGGATTACAATGAGCAGTTCTTC. This encodes CASSSPSGRDYNEQFF.